The 10 T cell receptor beta chains below come from one sample, sequenced in a study of early T cells in non-severe SARS-CoV-2 infection. TCRdb re-called the 5' RACE reads through MiXCR, storing one row per CDR3 protein. The sample lists some 49,000 distinct CDR3 sequences; roughly 8% were seen once. Sequenced input: whole blood. The receptor source for this set is an adult who was a healthcare worker with PCR-confirmed SARS-CoV-2 infection or an uninfected control (not recorded which).

The genes are TRBV20-1 and TRBJ2-1; 12 nucleotides line up with TRBD2. The CDR3 is 15 residues long. The V and J ends lost 6 bases and 4 bases, in that order; junction bases with no gene match: 7. Per the germline V gene, CDR1 is DFQATT and CDR2 is SNEGSKA (reference sequence). The CDR3 here is CSARILAGGYNEQFF. CDR3 nucleotides: TGCAGTGCCAGGATACTAGCGGGGGGATACAATGAGCAGTTCTTC.

This clonotype was observed at least ten times. The rearrangement links TRBV7-6 to TRBJ2-1; the match to TRBD2 covers 9 bases. Germline V lookup: CDR1 SGHVS, CDR2 FNYEAQ. V was clipped by 5 bases and J by 7 bases; unmatched bases: 12. This CDR3 has 16 amino acids. CDR3 sequence (DNA): TGTGCCAGCAGCCAAAGCGGGGGGAGATTGTGGAATGAGCAGTTCTTC. Its protein is CASSQSGGRLWNEQFF.

V gene TRBV20-1 combines with J gene TRBJ2-3; 9 bases are shared with TRBD2. Germline V gene data show CDR1 as DFQATT and CDR2 as SNEGSKA (reference sequence). There are 15 residues in the CDR3. The junction had 7 bases not matched to a gene; V was cut back by 1 base and J by 5 bases. The CDR3 DNA is TGCAGTGCTAGAGCGGCTAGCGGGGCAGTAGATACGCAGTATTTT. Its protein product is CSARAASGAVDTQYF.

V is TRBV30 and J is TRBJ1-4; TRBD1 might be the D (5 bases). Trimming removed 3 bases from V and 3 bases from J, with 8 bases in between. This CDR3 has 13 residues. Germline CDR1 reads GTSNPN; CDR2 reads SVGIG (reference sequence). CDR3 nucleotides: TGTGCCTGGAGCAGGGCGGCTAATGAAAAACTGTTTTTT. Its protein is CAWSRAANEKLFF. Complete variable domain (other parts from reference TRBV30 and TRBJ1-4): SQTIHQWPATLVQPVGSPLSLECTVEGTSNPNLYWYRQAAGRGLQLLFYSVGIGQISSEVPQNLSASRPQDRQFILSSKKLLLSDSGFYLCAWSRAANEKLFFGSGTQLSVL.

This clonotype was counted a single time. The chain carries TRBV19 and TRBJ2-3; 11 bases map to TRBD2. CDR3 length: 16 amino acids. J gave up 3 bases and V 6 bases, and 8 bases lay outside the gene matches. The V gene's germline CDR1 is LNHDA and CDR2 SQIVND (reference sequence). Written as DNA, the CDR3 is TGTGCCAGTAGCCCAAGGACTAGCGGGTTGACAGATACGCAGTATTTT. As protein: CASSPRTSGLTDTQYF.

V usage is TRBV7-2 and J usage is TRBJ1-1, with a tentative D call TRBD1 (5 bases). V was pared by 6 bases and J by 4 bases, with 9 bases between. The CDR3 has 12 residues. Germline V gene lookup returns CDR1 SGHTA and CDR2 FQGNSA. CDR3 loop: CASRWGGTEAFF. CDR3 nucleotide sequence: TGTGCCAGCAGATGGGGCGGCACTGAAGCTTTCTTT.

A few counts support this clonotype. The chain employs TRBV28 and TRBJ2-7; D gene unclear. Per the germline V gene, CDR1 is MDHEN and CDR2 is SYDVKM. Trimming took off 4 bases at V and 0 bases at J, with 7 bases between the two ends. The CDR3 has 13 amino acids. CDR3 DNA sequence: TGTGCCAGCAGTTATTTGCCCTCCTACGAGCAGTACTTC. Its translation: CASSYLPSYEQYF.

This clonotype was counted a few times. The chain has TRBV20-1 and TRBJ1-3, with 8 bases that match TRBD1. V lost 6 bases, J lost 2 bases, and 12 bases stayed unmatched. This CDR3 comprises 16 residues. CDR1 DFQATT and CDR2 SNEGSKA come from the germline V gene (reference sequence). The CDR3 DNA sequence: TGCAGTGCCCCTAGCCCGGACAGGGAGGCTGGAAACACCATATATTTT. Translated, it gives CSAPSPDREAGNTIYF.

V is TRBV7-7 and J is TRBJ2-2, with a tentative D call TRBD1 (5 bases). Germline V gene data show CDR1 as SSHAT and CDR2 as FNYEAQ (reference sequence). The CDR3 has 14 residues. Trimming shortened V by 4 bases and J by 5 bases, and 11 bases separated the two germline ends. CDR3 amino acids: CASSSTALTGELFF. In DNA, the CDR3 is TGTGCCAGCAGCTCGACAGCCTTAACCGGGGAGCTGTTTTTT.

This chain joins TRBV19 and TRBJ2-7, with TRBD2 matching over 7 bases. The V and J ends lost 4 bases and 0 bases, in that order; junction bases with no gene match: 3. Germline CDR1 is LNHDA and CDR2 is SQIVND (reference sequence). There are 14 residues in the CDR3. CDR3 region: CASSRDYSSYEQYF. The CDR3 bases are TGTGCCAGTAGTAGGGACTATAGCTCCTACGAGCAGTACTTC.